A single sample gave rise to the 21 T cell receptor beta chains below, sequenced in a study of regulatory T cells in long-lasting Graves disease. Described time point: persistent/refractory GD, antithyroid drugs over 5 years with positive TRAb. The TCR library was made from RNA that had been extracted from PBMCs in TRIzol. The authors built TCR beta libraries using iRepertoire HTBI primers and Arm-PCR of CDR3 regions. MiXCR, applied by TCRdb to the multiplex PCR reads, yields one record per CDR3 protein. The sample shows 350,000 to 450,000 distinct CDR3 sequences, roughly a fifth of them seen only once. Material: peripheral blood mononuclear cells (PBMCs), obtained when the disease was refractory, from a patient treated with antithyroid drugs. These receptors all stem from a female donor with Graves disease.

The chain has TRBV6-1 and TRBJ2-4, with 11 nucleotides matching TRBD2. In germline, CDR1 is MNHNS, CDR2 SASEGT. This CDR3 spans 17 amino acids. V gave up 2 bases and J gave up 7 bases; unmatched junction bases: 10. CDR3 coding DNA: TGTGCCAGCAGTGAAAAGATAGCGGGAGGGCCGGGGAACATTCAGTACTTC. This translates into CASSEKIAGGPGNIQYF.

This chain connects TRBV7-9 to TRBJ1-6; D is unresolved. The CDR3 extends over 16 amino acids. CDR1 is SEHNR, CDR2 FQNEAQ, per germline (reference sequence). Trimming took 5 bases from V and 13 from J, leaving 24 bases between them. CDR3 sequence reads: CASSASGVERGSPLHF. CDR3 coding DNA: TGTGCCAGCAGCGCTAGCGGGGTTGAACGCGGATCGCCCCTCCACTTT. Drawing the rest from reference TRBV7-9 and TRBJ1-6, the complete variable domain is DTGVSQNPRHKITKRGQNVTFRCDPISEHNRLYWYRQTLGQGPEFLTYFQNEAQLEKSRLLSDRFSAERPKGSFSTLEIQRTEQGDSAMYLCASSASGVERGSPLHFGNGTRLTVT.

The genes are TRBV11-2 and TRBJ2-4; no definite D call. The V end lost 0 bases, the J end lost 3 bases, and 6 bases lay between the germline ends. The CDR3 runs to 14 residues. Germline V lookup: CDR1 SGHAT, CDR2 FQNNGV. The CDR3, as DNA: TGTGCCAGCAGCTTAGAGCACGGCAAAAACATTCAGTACTTC. It translates to CASSLEHGKNIQYF. The variable domain in full, completed from reference TRBV11-2 and TRBJ2-4, reads EAGVAQSPRYKIIEKRQSVAFWCNPISGHATLYWYQQILGQGPKLLIQFQNNGVVDDSQLPKDRFSAERLKGVDSTLKIQPAKLEDSAVYLCASSLEHGKNIQYFGAGTRLSVL.

The chain joins TRBV11-2 to TRBJ2-3; TRBD2 matches at 9 bases. CDR1 and CDR2 (germline): SGHAT, FQNNGV. CDR3 length: 17 residues. With V trimmed by 1 base and J by 2 bases, 7 bases remained unmatched. The chain's CDR3 is CASSLGRLAAYTDTQYF. CDR3 in DNA: TGTGCCAGCAGCTTAGGGAGACTAGCGGCTTACACAGATACGCAGTATTTT.

This chain joins TRBV5-1 and TRBJ2-5, with 7 bases identical to TRBD2. Losses at the gene ends were 0 bases for V and 3 bases for J; bases not matched to a gene: 5. The CDR3 covers 15 residues. Germline CDR1 reads SGHRS; CDR2 reads YFSETQ. This CDR3 reads CASSLGGGSEETQYF. The CDR3 DNA reads as TGCGCCAGCAGCTTGGGGGGAGGGTCGGAAGAGACCCAGTACTTC.

This clonotype was seen many times. V gene TRBV11-2 combines with J gene TRBJ2-7, with a possible D match to TRBD2 (6 bases). The CDR3 covers 14 residues. Trimming cost V 0 bases and J 5 bases, with 11 bases left between them. CDR1 is SGHAT, CDR2 FQNNGV, per germline. CDR3 in DNA: TGTGCCAGCAGCTTAGATCTAGCGCCCAACGAGCAGTACTTC. Its translation is CASSLDLAPNEQYF.

J is TRBJ2-5 and V is TRBV9; 9 bases match TRBD2. V shed 2 bases and J 1 base; nucleotides not matched to a gene: 3. Germline loops: CDR1 SGDLS, CDR2 YYNGEE. CDR3 length: 15 amino acids. CDR3 sequence: CASSVTSGRQETQYF. The CDR3 DNA reads TGTGCCAGCAGCGTGACTAGCGGACGCCAAGAGACCCAGTACTTC.

This clonotype was picked up many times. The J gene is TRBJ2-7, the V gene TRBV28; TRBD2 aligns across 10 bases. CDR3 length: 17 amino acids. Germline V gene data show CDR1 as MDHEN and CDR2 as SYDVKM. V was clipped by 3 bases and J by 3 bases; unmatched bases: 11. CDR3 coding DNA: TGTGCCAGCAGTTTTCCCTCTACTAGCGGGATGAACTACGAGCAGTACTTC. It translates to CASSFPSTSGMNYEQYF. The variable domain in full, completed from reference TRBV28 and TRBJ2-7, reads DVKVTQSSRYLVKRTGEKVFLECVQDMDHENMFWYRQDPGLGLRLIYFSYDVKMKEKGDIPEGYSVSREKKERFSLILESASTNQTSMYLCASSFPSTSGMNYEQYFGPGTRLTVT.

This clonotype appeared many times. The chain combines TRBV5-1 with TRBJ2-2; no clear D gene. Germline CDR1 and CDR2: SGHRS and YFSETQ. The ends were cut back, 2 bases at V and 0 bases at J, with 8 bases in the middle. This CDR3 contains 15 residues. CDR3 nucleotide sequence: TGCGCCAGCAGCTTAGTGGTGACGAACACCGGGGAGCTGTTTTTT. It codes for CASSLVVTNTGELFF.

The V gene is TRBV9, the J gene TRBJ2-7; 7 bases are a match to TRBD1. In germline, CDR1 is SGDLS, CDR2 YYNGEE. The junction had 7 bases not matched to a gene; V was cut back by 4 bases and J by 6 bases. This CDR3 region has 13 residues. CDR3 protein: CASSPTQGSEQYF. The CDR3 DNA reads as TGTGCCAGCAGCCCTACACAGGGGTCCGAGCAGTACTTC.

As regards this clonotype: A much more abundant neighbour one base away suggests this may be a read error. The J gene is TRBJ2-4, the V gene TRBV12-3 or TRBV12-4; D unresolved. The CDR3 has 14 residues. CDR3: CAGSLSLAKNIQYF. DNA for the CDR3: TGTGCCGGCAGTTTATCTCTAGCCAAAAACATTCAGTACTTC.

This clonotype came up many times. The V and J genes are TRBV30 and TRBJ1-1; 8 bases map to TRBD1. Looked up from germline, CDR1 is GTSNPN and CDR2 is SVGIG (reference sequence). V was clipped by 5 bases and J by 1 base; unmatched bases: 6. This CDR3 is 14 amino acids long. Written as DNA, the CDR3 is TGTGCCTGGGGAAGACAGGGGCCGAACACTGAAGCTTTCTTT. Translating gives CAWGRQGPNTEAFF.

This clonotype came up a few times. The gene calls are TRBV6-1 and TRBJ2-6, with TRBD1 matching over 7 bases. Germline CDR1 reads MNHNS; CDR2 reads SASEGT. The CDR3 spans 18 residues. Losses at the gene ends were 5 bases for V and 0 bases for J; bases not matched to a gene: 10. CDR3 amino acids: CASSPRDSLSSGANVLTF. In nucleotides, the CDR3 is TGTGCCAGCAGTCCCAGGGACAGCCTAAGCTCTGGGGCCAACGTCCTGACTTTC.

The chain couples TRBV25-1 to TRBJ2-7, with D perhaps matching TRBD2 (6 bases). V lost 4 bases and J lost 0, with 10 bases in between. CDR1 and CDR2 (germline): MGHDK, SYGVNS. CDR3 size: 14 residues. Here the CDR3 reads CASSGTGGSYEQYF. DNA of the CDR3: TGTGCCAGCAGTGGAACCGGGGGCTCCTACGAGCAGTACTTC.

This clonotype was observed at least ten times. The rearrangement uses TRBV2 and TRBJ2-5, with D uncertain. The CDR3 length is 13 residues. The germline gives CDR1 SNHLY, CDR2 FYNNEI. V was cut by 3 bases and J by 3 bases, with 8 bases left in between. The CDR3 DNA reads as TGTGCCAGCAGTGATGAAGGAGAAGAGACCCAGTACTTC. Translated, it gives CASSDEGEETQYF.

This rearrangement joins TRBV5-1 to TRBJ2-4, with a tentative D call TRBD1 (7 bases). Trimming pared 3 bases from V and 9 bases from J, leaving 10 bases between. This CDR3 has 12 residues. Germline V gene lookup returns CDR1 SGHRS and CDR2 YFSETQ. CDR3 nucleotides: TGCGCCAGCAGCTATCAGGGGGGCATTCAGTACTTC. Its protein is CASSYQGGIQYF.

This chain uses TRBV5-1 with TRBJ2-7; TRBD2 agrees at 12 bases. The CDR3 loop spans 15 amino acids. In germline, CDR1 is SGHRS, CDR2 YFSETQ. The V gene end was trimmed by 3 bases and the J gene end by 10 bases; junction bases not matched to a gene: 11. The CDR3 region has the DNA TGCGCCAGCAGCTCTGGGACTAGCGGGCCCCGCGAACAGTACTTC. Protein: CASSSGTSGPREQYF.

The V gene is TRBV9, the J gene TRBJ1-2; no firm D call. CDR3 length: 20 amino acids. CDR1 and CDR2 from the germline V gene are SGDLS and YYNGEE. Trimming shortened V by 3 bases and J by 4 bases, and 31 bases separated the two germline ends. The chain's CDR3 is CASSAVVPQSTQEFPYGYTF. The DNA of the CDR3 is TGTGCCAGCAGCGCGGTAGTCCCCCAATCGACGCAAGAGTTCCCCTATGGCTACACCTTC.

This clonotype was counted ten times or more. The gene calls are TRBV7-8 and TRBJ2-7; D is unclear. The germline CDR1 and CDR2 sequences are SGHVS and FQNEAQ. Trimming stripped 2 bases from V and 3 bases from J, with 14 bases between. This CDR3 region has 15 residues. The CDR3 nucleotides read TGTGCCAGCAGCTTATCGGCAGGTTCGAACTACGAGCAGTACTTC. Translated, it gives CASSLSAGSNYEQYF. Supplemented by reference TRBV7-8 and TRBJ2-7, the full variable domain reads GAGVSQSPRYKVAKRGQDVALRCDPISGHVSLFWYQQALGQGPEFLTYFQNEAQLDKSGLPSDRFFAERPEGSVSTLKIQRTQQEDSAVYLCASSLSAGSNYEQYFGPGTRLTVT.

On this clonotype: Because the CDR3 is missing its conserved closing phenylalanine or tryptophan, this is likely a read error. This sequence joins TRBV3-1 and TRBJ1-1; D possibly corresponds to TRBD1 (5 bases). Trimming took off 0 bases at V and 3 bases at J, with 20 bases between the two ends. This CDR3 spans 18 amino acids. Germline V gene sequence: CDR1 LGHDT, CDR2 YNNKEL (reference sequence). The CDR3 bases are TGTGCCAGCAGCCAAGAAGGTTTCATGGCAGGGCGAGACACTGAAGCTTTCTCT. It is translated as CASSQEGFMAGRDTEAFS.

This clonotype was detected ten times or more. This chain uses TRBV2 with TRBJ2-2; 7 positions match TRBD2. Germline-derived CDR1 and CDR2 are SNHLY and FYNNEI. The CDR3 consists of 14 residues. V was pared by 6 bases and J by 6 bases, with 7 bases of the junction left unmatched. The CDR3 loop is CASRAGSTAGELFF. As DNA, the CDR3 is TGTGCCAGCAGAGCGGGGAGCACCGCCGGGGAGCTGTTTTTT.